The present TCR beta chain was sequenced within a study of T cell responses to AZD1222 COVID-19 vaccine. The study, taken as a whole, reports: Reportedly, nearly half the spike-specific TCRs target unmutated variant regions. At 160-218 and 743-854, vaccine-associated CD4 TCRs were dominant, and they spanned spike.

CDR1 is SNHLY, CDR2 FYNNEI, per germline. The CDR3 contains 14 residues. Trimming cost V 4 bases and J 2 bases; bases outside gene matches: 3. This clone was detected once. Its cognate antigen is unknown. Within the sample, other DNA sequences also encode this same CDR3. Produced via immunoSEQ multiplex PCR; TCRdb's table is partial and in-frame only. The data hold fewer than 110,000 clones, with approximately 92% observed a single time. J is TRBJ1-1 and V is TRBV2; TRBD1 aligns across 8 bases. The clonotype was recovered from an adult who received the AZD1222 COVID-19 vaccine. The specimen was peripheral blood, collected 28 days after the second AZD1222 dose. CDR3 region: CASSVQGANTEAFF. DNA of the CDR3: TGTGCCAGCAGTGTTCAGGGGGCCAACACTGAAGCTTTCTTT.